Described below is a single T cell receptor (beta chain) sequence and its context. This entry is derived from a study of CD8+ T cells in alopecia areata. RNA, once extracted, was reverse transcribed into cDNA for use as the sequencing template. Profiling relied on immunoSEQ multiplex PCR, and the TCRdb table lists in-frame clones only, not all of them. The sample records approximately 98,000 clones, roughly 55% being singletons. The CDR3 runs to 13 residues. Germline lookup yields CDR1 SQVTM and CDR2 ANQGSEA. V lost 0 bases to trimming and J lost 2 bases, with 6 bases between them. The chain joins TRBV29-1 to TRBJ2-3, with unresolved D. The specimen was NKG2D-low CD8+ T cells sorted from blood. This clonotype was sampled from a human donor with alopecia areata. CDR3 residues: CSVEEVSTDTQYF. In DNA, the CDR3 is TGCAGCGTTGAAGAGGTCTCCACAGATACGCAGTATTTT.